Listed below are T cell receptor beta chains from one sample, sequenced in a study of cytomegalovirus exposure and HLA in healthy donors. Some clones are missing from TCRdb's copy, which holds only in-frame ones; the method was immunoSEQ multiplex PCR. In the table there are approximately 160,000 clones, about 82% of which are singletons. Sequenced: PBMCs. These receptors originate from a female donor in good health and CMV-seronegative. The CDR3 runs from the conserved cysteine through the conserved F or W. D genes are given only for firm matches. Where a row states a size, it is once, few, many or the class of an expanded clone; other rows omit it.

TRBV6-5	TRBJ1-5	-	-	TGTGCCAGCAAACAGGGAGAAGCTCAGCCCCAGCATTTT	CASKQGEAQPQHF
TRBV30	TRBJ2-7	TRBD2	few	TGTGCCTGGCAGGTCGGTGGGACTACCTTAGGGGAGCAGTACTTC	CAWQVGGTTLGEQYF
TRBV27	TRBJ2-7	TRBD2	few	TGTGCCAGCAGGAGTAGCGGGGCATACTCCTACGAGCAGTACTTC	CASRSSGAYSYEQYF
TRBV30	TRBJ2-5	TRBD2	-	TGTGCCTGGACCGCGGGGGGAGTAGAAACCCAGTACTTC	CAWTAGGVETQYF
TRBV11-3	TRBJ2-6	TRBD2	-	TGTGCCAGCAGCCCACGCGAGTCGACTAGCTCTGGGGCCAACGGCCTGACTTTC	CASSPRESTSSGANGLTF
TRBV28	TRBJ1-1	-	-	TGTGCCAGCAGTTTAAGGGGGAACACTGAAGCTTTCTTT	CASSLRGNTEAFF
TRBV2	TRBJ2-4	TRBD2	once	TGTGCCAGCACTCCAGGACTAGGTCTTGTAGCCAAAAACATTCAGTACTTC	CASTPGLGLVAKNIQYF
TRBV11-3	TRBJ2-1	TRBD2	-	TGTGCCAGCAGCCGAAGGACTAGCGGGATTTACAATGAGCAGTTCTTC	CASSRRTSGIYNEQFF
TRBV5-1	TRBJ2-1	TRBD2	-	TGCGCCAGCAGCTTGATTACTAGCGGGACTTTCTATGAGCAGTTCTTC	CASSLITSGTFYEQFF
TRBV5-4	TRBJ2-1	TRBD2	few	TGTGCCAGCAGCGCTCACAGCGGGGGGGAGCAGTTCTTC	CASSAHSGGEQFF
TRBV6-5	TRBJ2-1	-	-	TGTGCCAGCAGTTACGGTATGACTCACTACAATGAGCAGTTCTTC	CASSYGMTHYNEQFF
TRBV4-1	TRBJ1-3	-	-	TGCGCCAGCAGCCAAGTAACAGGGCCCTCTGCTTCGAACACCATATATTTT	CASSQVTGPSASNTIYF
TRBV5-1	TRBJ2-7	TRBD1	-	TGCGCCAGCAGCGGCAGACAGGGGGCGGGCGAGCAGTACTTC	CASSGRQGAGEQYF
TRBV7-9	TRBJ2-3	-	-	TGTGCCAGCAGCTTAGAGGTAGGGGCAACCACGCAGTATTTT	CASSLEVGATTQYF
TRBV6-5	TRBJ1-1	-	-	TGTGCCAGCAGTTACTCGGTCGGGGGTGGGCAGGGAGAAGCTTTCTTT	CASSYSVGGGQGEAFF
TRBV6-6	TRBJ1-5	TRBD1	-	TGTGCCAGCAGTAAACCGGGACAGGGGGCAGGTCAGCCCCAGCATTTT	CASSKPGQGAGQPQHF
TRBV7-2	TRBJ2-2	TRBD1	-	TGTGCCAGCAGCTTATTTAGGGTCGGACAGGGGGTGACCGGGGAGCTGTTTTTT	CASSLFRVGQGVTGELFF